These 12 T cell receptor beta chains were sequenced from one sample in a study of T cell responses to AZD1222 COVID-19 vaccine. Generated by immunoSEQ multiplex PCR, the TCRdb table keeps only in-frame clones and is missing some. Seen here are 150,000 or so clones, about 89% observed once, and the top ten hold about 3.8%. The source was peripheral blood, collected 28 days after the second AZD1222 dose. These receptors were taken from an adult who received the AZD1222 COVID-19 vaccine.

For the CDR3, the DNA is TGTGCCAGCAGCTTAGGTGCAGGGGGCTCCTACGAGCAGTACTTC. It specifies CASSLGAGGSYEQYF. The chain carries TRBV7-2 and TRBJ2-7; TRBD1 aligns across 7 bases. Unmatched junction bases numbered 3, after V lost 1 base and J lost 0 bases. This CDR3 region has 15 residues. CDR1 is SGHTA and CDR2 is FQGNSA in the germline V gene.

CDR3 coding DNA: TGTGCCATCAGTGACCGGGAGCTTAATAACTATGGCTACACCTTC. This translates into CAISDRELNNYGYTF. The rearrangement links TRBV10-3 to TRBJ1-2; the D is unclear. This CDR3 contains 15 residues. From germline, CDR1 is ENHRY and CDR2 SYGVKD. V was cut by 3 bases and J by 1 base, with 12 bases left in between.

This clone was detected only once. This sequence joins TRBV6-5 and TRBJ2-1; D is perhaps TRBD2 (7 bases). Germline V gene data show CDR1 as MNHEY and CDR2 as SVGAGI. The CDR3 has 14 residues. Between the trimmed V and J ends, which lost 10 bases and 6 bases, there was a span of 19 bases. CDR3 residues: CATLRGAGSNEQFF. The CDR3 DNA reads TGTGCCACCCTCCGGGGGGCCGGGAGCAATGAGCAGTTCTTC.

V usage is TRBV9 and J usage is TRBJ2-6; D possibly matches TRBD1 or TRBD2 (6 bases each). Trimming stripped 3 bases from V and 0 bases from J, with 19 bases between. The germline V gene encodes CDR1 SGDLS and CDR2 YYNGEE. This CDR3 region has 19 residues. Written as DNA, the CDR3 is TGTGCCAGCAGCGGATCGGGACTGGCAGGGGTCTCTGGGGCCAACGTCCTGACTTTC. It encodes CASSGSGLAGVSGANVLTF.

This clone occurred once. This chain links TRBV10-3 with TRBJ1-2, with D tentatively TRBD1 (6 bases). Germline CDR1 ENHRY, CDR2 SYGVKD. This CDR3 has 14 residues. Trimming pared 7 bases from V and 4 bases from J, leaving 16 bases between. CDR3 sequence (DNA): TGTGCCATCAAGGGGGAGGGAAAGGGCTATGGCTACACCTTC. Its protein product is CAIKGEGKGYGYTF.

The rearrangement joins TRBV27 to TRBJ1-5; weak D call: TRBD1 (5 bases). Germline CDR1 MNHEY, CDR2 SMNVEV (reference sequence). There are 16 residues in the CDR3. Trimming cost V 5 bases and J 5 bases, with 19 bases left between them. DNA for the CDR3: TGTGCCAGCAGTCACGCTAGCAGTTTGGGGGATCAGCCCCAGCATTTT. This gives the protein CASSHASSLGDQPQHF.

CDR3 in DNA: TGTGCCAGCTCACCCGGACAGGTGAACTCTGGGGCCAACGTCCTGACTTTC. Amino acids: CASSPGQVNSGANVLTF. The rearrangement uses TRBV18 and TRBJ2-6, with 7 bases aligning to TRBD1. The CDR3 extends over 17 amino acids. Germline V gives CDR1 KGHSH, CDR2 LQKENI. J gave up 0 bases and V 3 bases, and 5 bases lay outside the gene matches.

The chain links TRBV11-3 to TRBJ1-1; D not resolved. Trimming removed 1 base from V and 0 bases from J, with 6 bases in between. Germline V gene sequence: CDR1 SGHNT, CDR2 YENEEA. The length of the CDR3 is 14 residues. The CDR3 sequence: CASSLGTMNTEAFF. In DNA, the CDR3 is TGTGCCAGCAGCTTAGGCACTATGAACACTGAAGCTTTCTTT. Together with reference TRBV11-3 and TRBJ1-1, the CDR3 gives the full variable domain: EAGVVQSPRYKIIEKKQPVAFWCNPISGHNTLYWYLQNLGQGPELLIRYENEEAVDDSQLPKDRFSAERLKGVDSTLKIQPAELGDSAVYLCASSLGTMNTEAFFGQGTRLTVV.

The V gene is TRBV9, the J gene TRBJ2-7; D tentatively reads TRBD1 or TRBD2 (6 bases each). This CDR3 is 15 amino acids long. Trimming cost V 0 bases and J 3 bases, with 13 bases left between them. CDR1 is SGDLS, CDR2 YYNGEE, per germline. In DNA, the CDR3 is TGTGCCAGCAGCGTAGCTCTCAGGGGACTCTACGAGCAGTACTTC. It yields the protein CASSVALRGLYEQYF. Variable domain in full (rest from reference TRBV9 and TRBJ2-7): DSGVTQTPKHLITATGQRVTLRCSPRSGDLSVYWYQQSLDQGLQFLIQYYNGEERAKGNILERFSAQQFPDLHSELNLSSLELGDSALYFCASSVALRGLYEQYFGPGTRLTVT.

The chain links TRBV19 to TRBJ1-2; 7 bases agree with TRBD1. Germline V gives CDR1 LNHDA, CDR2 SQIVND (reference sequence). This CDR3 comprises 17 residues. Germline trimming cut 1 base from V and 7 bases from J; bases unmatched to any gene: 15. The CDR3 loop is CASSIGGPVLDRAGYTF. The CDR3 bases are TGTGCCAGTAGTATAGGTGGACCTGTCCTTGACAGGGCTGGCTACACCTTC.

CDR3 nucleotide sequence: TGTGCCAGCAGCCCCAGCCGACGATACGAGCAGTACTTC. Translating gives CASSPSRRYEQYF. The chain links TRBV6-5 to TRBJ2-7; D ambiguous. CDR1 MNHEY and CDR2 SVGAGI come from the germline V gene. The V end lost 6 bases, the J end lost 4 bases, and 13 bases lay between the germline ends. The CDR3 loop spans 13 amino acids.

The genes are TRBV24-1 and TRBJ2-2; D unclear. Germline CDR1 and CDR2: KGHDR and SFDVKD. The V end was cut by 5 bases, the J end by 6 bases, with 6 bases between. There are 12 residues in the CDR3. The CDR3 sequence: CATSVGAGELFF. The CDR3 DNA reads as TGTGCCACCAGTGTTGGTGCCGGGGAGCTGTTTTTT.